This entry concerns a single T cell receptor beta chain. These data come from a study of blood T cell repertoires in COVID-19. V was cut by 6 bases and J by 2 bases, with 10 bases left in between. This CDR3 has 13 amino acids. CDR1 and CDR2 from the germline V gene are ENHRY and SYGVKD. Repertoires were generated with immunoSEQ multiplex PCR, while TCRdb's copy carries only in-frame clones and drops some. Altogether hundreds of thousands of clones are present, roughly 84% being singletons, with the ten largest covering 0.9% to 1.2%. The chain uses TRBV10-3 and TRBJ1-2; D gene uncertain. This sequence was found in a woman aged 30 to 39 who had recovered from COVID-19. Sample: PBMCs or T cells enriched from blood (not recorded which). The CDR3 DNA is TGTGCCATCAGCCACCAGGTCAACTATGGCTACACCTTC. Translated, it gives CAISHQVNYGYTF.